The 15 T cell receptor beta chains below all came from one sample that was sequenced in a study of T cell responses to AZD1222 COVID-19 vaccine. Assay used: immunoSEQ multiplex PCR; TCRdb lists only in-frame clones, some missing. This sample yields approximately 80,000 clones, of which around 85% are seen a single time; 3.4% belongs to the top ten. The specimen comprised peripheral blood, sampled 28 days after the second AZD1222 dose. The receptors were sampled from an adult who received the AZD1222 COVID-19 vaccine.

The chain links TRBV12-1 to TRBJ1-5; the D segment call TRBD1 is taken from the table without a DNA check. TRBV12-1 is assigned pseudogene status. This CDR3 contains 15 residues. This CDR3 is CASSPQGGSNQPQHF. CDR3 nucleotides: TGTGCCAGCAGCCCACAGGGGGGGAGCAATCAGCCCCAGCATTTT.

By share of the sample, this clone is medium-sized (0.01 to 0.1%). The rearrangement uses TRBV20-1 and TRBJ1-5; possibly TRBD1 for D (5 bases). The CDR3 contains 12 residues. V was shortened by 3 bases and J by 7 bases, with 10 bases between the two germline ends. Germline assignment: CDR1 DFQATT and CDR2 SNEGSKA (reference sequence). The CDR3 nucleotides read TGCAGTGCTAGTCAGGGATGGCAGCCCCAGCATTTT. Its translation: CSASQGWQPQHF.

This sequence joins TRBV27 and TRBJ1-5; 8 positions agree with TRBD1. Germline V gives CDR1 MNHEY, CDR2 SMNVEV (reference sequence). The CDR3 extends over 20 amino acids. Trimming at V came to 4 bases and at J to 2 bases, leaving 19 bases not matched to a gene. DNA of the CDR3: TGTGCCAGCAGTTCATTCCTTCAGGGGGCGCGGGGTAGTGGCAATCAGCCCCAGCATTTT. Protein product: CASSSFLQGARGSGNQPQHF.

The chain is built from TRBV15 and TRBJ2-7; weak D call: TRBD2 (5 bases). V lost 0 bases, J lost 3 bases, and 18 bases lay in between. The CDR3 has 17 amino acids. The V gene's germline CDR1 is LNHNV and CDR2 YYDKDF (reference sequence). The CDR3 here is CATSRDGRGIGIYEQYF. DNA of the CDR3: TGTGCCACCAGCAGAGATGGGAGAGGGATAGGTATCTACGAGCAGTACTTC.

This chain connects TRBV6-5 to TRBJ1-2; 7 positions match TRBD1. From germline, CDR1 is MNHEY and CDR2 SVGAGI. With 6 bases clipped from V and 5 bases from J, the junction kept 6 bases outside the gene matches. This CDR3 spans 13 amino acids. CDR3 nucleotide sequence: TGTGCCAGCAGCTCCGACAGGGTATATGGCTACACCTTC. Amino acids: CASSSDRVYGYTF.

The genes are TRBV5-6 and TRBJ1-2; the D gene is possibly TRBD1 (5 bases). This CDR3 spans 16 amino acids. Germline V CDR1 and CDR2: SGHDT, YYEEEE. With 3 bases removed from V and 3 bases from J, the gap between germline ends came to 18 bases. CDR3: CASSSGPRVFDYGYTF. CDR3 DNA: TGTGCCAGCAGCTCAGGACCCAGGGTATTTGACTATGGCTACACCTTC.

This sequence joins TRBV6-1 and TRBJ1-5; D possibly corresponds to TRBD1 (5 bases). The V gene lost 3 bases and the J gene lost 4 bases, with 19 bases spanning the gap. The germline V gene has CDR1 MNHNS and CDR2 SASEGT. This CDR3 has 17 amino acids. DNA of the CDR3: TGTGCCAGCAGTGATTGGGGGGGACTGCCACCAAATCAGCCCCAGCATTTT. This sequence encodes CASSDWGGLPPNQPQHF.

The genes are TRBV11-3 and TRBJ2-2, with a possible D match to TRBD1 (6 bases). There are 15 residues in the CDR3. Germline CDR1 reads SGHNT; CDR2 reads YENEEA. V lost 7 bases and J 5 bases, leaving 17 bases between the germline ends. The CDR3 DNA is TGTGCCAGCACCCCGGACAGCACGGGGACCGGGGAGCTGTTTTTT. It is translated as CASTPDSTGTGELFF.

The chain has TRBV6-1 and TRBJ1-4, with D tentatively TRBD1 (5 bases). Germline V CDR1 and CDR2: MNHNS, SASEGT. V was trimmed by 2 bases and J by 4 bases, leaving 11 bases between them. This CDR3 is 15 amino acids long. CDR3 sequence (DNA): TGTGCCAGCAGTGAATTCCCGACAGTTAATGAAAAACTGTTTTTT. It yields the protein CASSEFPTVNEKLFF.

CDR3 DNA: TGTGCCAACCTAAGGGAACGCACGAGCTCCTACGAGCAGTACTTC. It encodes CANLRERTSSYEQYF. The rearrangement links TRBV2 to TRBJ2-7; D unresolved. V was pared by 10 bases and J by 0 bases, with 19 bases between. This CDR3 comprises 15 residues. Germline lookup yields CDR1 SNHLY and CDR2 FYNNEI.

The gene calls are TRBV4-3 and TRBJ2-3, with TRBD2 matching 9 bases. Looked up from germline, CDR1 is LGHNA and CDR2 is YSLEER. Losses at the gene ends were 2 bases for V and 3 bases for J; bases not matched to a gene: 3. The CDR3 loop spans 15 amino acids. CDR3: CASSQQTSGTDTQYF. DNA of the CDR3: TGCGCCAGCAGCCAACAGACTAGCGGTACAGATACGCAGTATTTT.

V and J are TRBV13 and TRBJ2-7, with 11 bases lining up with TRBD1. With 3 bases clipped from V and 6 bases from J, the junction kept 7 bases outside the gene matches. Germline lookup yields CDR1 PRHDT and CDR2 FYEKMQ (reference sequence). The CDR3 sequence is 15 residues long. The DNA of the CDR3 is TGTGCCAGCAGCTTCGACCGAGGACAGGGGGCCGAGCAGTACTTC. Amino acids: CASSFDRGQGAEQYF.

This chain links TRBV30 with TRBJ1-3; no definite D call. With 5 bases removed from V and 0 bases from J, the gap between germline ends came to 5 bases. There are 12 residues in the CDR3. Per germline, CDR1 GTSNPN and CDR2 SVGIG (reference sequence). This chain's CDR3 is CAWRSSGNTIYF. CDR3 bases: TGTGCCTGGCGCAGCTCTGGAAACACCATATATTTT.

V gene TRBV19 combines with J gene TRBJ1-2; maybe TRBD1 (5 bases). Germline CDR1 reads LNHDA; CDR2 reads SQIVND (reference sequence). The CDR3 is 14 residues long. The ends were cut back, 5 bases at V and 6 bases at J, with 16 bases in the middle. Here the CDR3 DNA reads TGTGCCAGTAGTGCCCGATGGGGGATGGATGGCTACACCTTC. Amino acids: CASSARWGMDGYTF.

The chain has TRBV19 and TRBJ1-3; D perhaps matches TRBD1 (5 bases). The germline CDR1 and CDR2 sequences are LNHDA and SQIVND (reference sequence). The V gene lost 10 bases and the J gene lost 0 bases, with 13 bases spanning the gap. This CDR3 spans 14 amino acids. The CDR3 nucleotides read TGTGCCACCACCGGGGGAGTCTCTGGAAACACCATATATTTT. This sequence encodes CATTGGVSGNTIYF.